This T cell receptor beta chain is drawn from a study of T cell changes during pregnancy in multiple sclerosis. V was pared by 0 bases and J by 4 bases, with 8 bases of the junction left unmatched. This CDR3 has 15 amino acids. CDR1 is SQVTM, CDR2 ANQGSEA, per germline. TCRdb's table, derived via immunoSEQ multiplex PCR, lists solely in-frame clones and lacks some. The sample lists under 50,000 clones, around 93% occurring once. The sample here was CD8+ T cells from peripheral blood mononuclear cells, taken in the first trimester of pregnancy. The sequence came from a female donor with multiple sclerosis, enrolled in a pregnancy study. This chain connects TRBV29-1 to TRBJ1-2; TRBD1 agrees at 7 bases. The CDR3 region is CSVEENRGKGYGYTF. Here the CDR3 DNA reads TGCAGCGTTGAAGAAAACAGGGGAAAAGGCTATGGCTACACCTTC.